The clone carrying this T cell receptor (beta chain) was seen a single time. What it binds is not known. This entry is derived from a study of cytotoxic CD8 clonotypes in ibrutinib-treated CLL. The V gene end was trimmed by 4 bases and the J gene end by 1 base; junction bases not matched to a gene: 5. This CDR3 is built from 15 residues. From germline, CDR1 is LGHNA and CDR2 YSLEER. Study conclusions and caveats: Ibrutinib response saw clonality rise, and progression saw it return toward baseline.

TCRdb keeps only in-frame clones here, not all; method: immunoSEQ multiplex PCR. Of some 130,000 clones in the sample, approximately 81% were seen once. The V call is TRBV4-3, the J call TRBJ2-7; TRBD1 agrees at 9 bases. This TCR derives from a human donor with chronic lymphocytic leukemia. The sample was PBMCs, taken after 24 months of ibrutinib treatment. CDR3 sequence (DNA): TGCGCCAGCAGCCCCGGGACAGGGTTTTCCTACGAGCAGTACTTC. Translation gives CASSPGTGFSYEQYF.